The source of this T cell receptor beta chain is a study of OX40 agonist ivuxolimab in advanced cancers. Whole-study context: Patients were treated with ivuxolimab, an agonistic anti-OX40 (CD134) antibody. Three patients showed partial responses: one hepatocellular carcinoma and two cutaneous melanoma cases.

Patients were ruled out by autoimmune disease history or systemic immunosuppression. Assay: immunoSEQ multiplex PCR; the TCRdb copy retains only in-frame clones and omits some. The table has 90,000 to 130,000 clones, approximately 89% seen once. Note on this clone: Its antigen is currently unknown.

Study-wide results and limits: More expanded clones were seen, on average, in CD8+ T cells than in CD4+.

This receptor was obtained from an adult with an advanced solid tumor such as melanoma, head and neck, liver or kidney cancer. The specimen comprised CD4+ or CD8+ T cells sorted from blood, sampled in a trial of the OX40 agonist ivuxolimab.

CDR3 DNA: TGTGCCAGCCTTGGCAGGGATAAAGAAGCTTTCTTT. Translating it yields CASLGRDKEAFF. V is TRBV6-5 and J is TRBJ1-1, with D possibly TRBD1 on 5 matching bases. The CDR3 extends over 12 amino acids. Germline CDR1 is MNHEY and CDR2 is SVGAGI. Trimming shortened V by 8 bases and J by 8 bases, and 15 bases separated the two germline ends.